What follows is one TCR beta chain and its context. Per the original data handling: Counts of nucleated cells, estimated from reference gene primer amplification, were obtained. Libraries were prepared by immunoSEQ multiplex PCR; TCRdb keeps only in-frame clonotypes and omits some of them. That table is the source of V, J and clone size, and D and trimming were worked out from the DNA. Of 200,000 or so clones listed, about 82% are singletons. This record belongs to a study of blood T cell repertoires in COVID-19. Study details: Sites across the United States, Italy and Spain contributed samples from acute and convalescent COVID-19. Nucleic acid was either cDNA or gDNA, and it came from T cells, B-cell-depleted T cells, or PBMCs.

This CDR3 spans 16 amino acids. V gave up 1 base and J gave up 4 bases; unmatched junction bases: 10. CDR1 is GTSNPN, CDR2 SVGIG, per germline (reference sequence). The gene calls are TRBV30 and TRBJ1-5; 7 bases line up with TRBD1. Input material: peripheral blood. This TCR was sampled from a woman aged 25 to 39 with acute or convalescent COVID-19. The CDR3 loop reads CAWSGAGGIPNQPQHF. The CDR3 nucleotides read TGTGCCTGGAGTGGGGCAGGGGGTATACCGAATCAGCCCCAGCATTTT.